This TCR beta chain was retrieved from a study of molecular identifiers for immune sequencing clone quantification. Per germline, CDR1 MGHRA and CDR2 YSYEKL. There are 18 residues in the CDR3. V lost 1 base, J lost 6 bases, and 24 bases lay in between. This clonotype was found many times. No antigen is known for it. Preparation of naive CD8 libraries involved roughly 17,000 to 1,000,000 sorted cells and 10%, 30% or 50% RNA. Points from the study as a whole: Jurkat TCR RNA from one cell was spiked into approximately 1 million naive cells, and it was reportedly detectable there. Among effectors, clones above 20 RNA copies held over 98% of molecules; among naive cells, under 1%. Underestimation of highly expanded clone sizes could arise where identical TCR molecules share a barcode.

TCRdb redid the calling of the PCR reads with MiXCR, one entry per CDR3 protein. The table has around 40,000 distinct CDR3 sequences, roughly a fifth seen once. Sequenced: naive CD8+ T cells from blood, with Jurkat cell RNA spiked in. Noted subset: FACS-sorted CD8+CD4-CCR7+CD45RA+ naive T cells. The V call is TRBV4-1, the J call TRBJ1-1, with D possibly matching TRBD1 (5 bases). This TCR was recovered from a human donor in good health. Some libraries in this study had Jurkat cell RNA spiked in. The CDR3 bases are TGCGCCAGCAGCCAAGGGGTCGGGTTAGGGGCTAGTACTCCTGAAGCTTTCTTT. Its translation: CASSQGVGLGASTPEAFF.